The clone carrying this T cell receptor (beta chain) was seen only once. The sample is drawn from a study of graft-versus-host responses after intestinal transplantation. Study-level results: High graft-versus-host to host-versus-graft clonal ratios were found in allografts of patients who had graft-donor T cell macrochimerism.

The study plated some 200,000 CFSE-labeled responders with some 200,000 irradiated, violet-dye-labeled stimulators. The data were produced by immunoSEQ multiplex PCR, yet TCRdb's version contains in-frame clones alone and is incomplete. Of tens of thousands of clones in the sample, approximately 40% were seen once. This receptor was identified in a human patient who was an organ donor for intestinal transplantation. The starting material was alloreactive CD8+ T cells from a mixed lymphocyte reaction culture, obtained before transplantation. Regarding subset: CFSE-low proliferating T cells sorted from roughly six-day pre-transplant mixed lymphocyte reaction (GvH or HvG direction).

CDR3 amino acids: CASSRTAEQETQYF. The CDR3 nucleotides read TGTGCCAGCAGTCGGACGGCGGAGCAAGAGACCCAGTACTTC. This rearrangement joins TRBV6-5 to TRBJ2-5; no definite D call. Per germline, CDR1 MNHEY and CDR2 SVGAGI. The CDR3 has 14 amino acids. Between the trimmed V and J ends, which lost 5 bases and 2 bases, there was a span of 12 bases.